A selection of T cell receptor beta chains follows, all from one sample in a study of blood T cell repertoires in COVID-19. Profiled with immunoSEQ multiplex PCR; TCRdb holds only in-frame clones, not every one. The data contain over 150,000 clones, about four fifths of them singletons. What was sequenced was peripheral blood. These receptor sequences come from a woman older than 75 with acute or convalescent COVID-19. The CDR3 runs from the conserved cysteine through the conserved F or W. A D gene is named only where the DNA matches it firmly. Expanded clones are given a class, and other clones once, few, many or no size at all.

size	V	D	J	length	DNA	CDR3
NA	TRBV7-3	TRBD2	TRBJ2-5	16	TGTGCCAGCAGACCTGGGACTAGCGGGAGTTCTGAGACCCAGTACTTC	CASRPGTSGSSETQYF
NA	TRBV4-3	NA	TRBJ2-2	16	TGCGCCAGCAGCCCCCGGTCCTCTGGCGGGACCGGGGAGCTGTTTTTT	CASSPRSSGGTGELFF
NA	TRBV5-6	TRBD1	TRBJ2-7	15	TGTGCCAGCAGTTTGGGGGACAGGCTAGGGTACGAGCAGTACTTC	CASSLGDRLGYEQYF
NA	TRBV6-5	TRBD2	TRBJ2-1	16	TGTGCCAGCAGTTACGGTGGCGGGAGCTCCTACAATGAGCAGTTCTTC	CASSYGGGSSYNEQFF
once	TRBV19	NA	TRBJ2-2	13	TGTGCCAGTAGGATAGGACTCTCCGGGGAGCTGTTTTTT	CASRIGLSGELFF
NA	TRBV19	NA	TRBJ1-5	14	TGTGCCAGTAGTATGGGGGGTAGCAATCAGCCCCAGCATTTT	CASSMGGSNQPQHF
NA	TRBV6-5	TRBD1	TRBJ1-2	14	TGTGCCAGCAGTCAGTCGGACAGGGAGGATGGCTACACCTTC	CASSQSDREDGYTF
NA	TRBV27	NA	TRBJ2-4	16	TGTGCCAGCAGTAACCGAATAGAGAGAGCCAAAAACATTCAGTACTTC	CASSNRIERAKNIQYF
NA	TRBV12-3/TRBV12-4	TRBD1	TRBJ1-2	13	TGTGCCAGCAAGAGGGGACAGGGCCATGGCTACACCTTC	CASKRGQGHGYTF
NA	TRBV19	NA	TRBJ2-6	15	TGTGCCAGTACCACAGTACTCTCTGGGGCCAACGTCCTGACTTTC	CASTTVLSGANVLTF